This record looks at one T cell receptor (beta chain) sequence and its context. The sample originates from a study of blood T cell repertoires in COVID-19. TCRdb's copy holds only in-frame clones and misses some; the assay was immunoSEQ multiplex PCR. Counted here are approximately 98,000 clones, roughly 80% occurring once; the ten biggest clones make up about 10%. This CDR3 spans 13 amino acids. Germline CDR1 MDHEN, CDR2 SYDVKM. The ends lost 6 bases at V and 1 base at J; junction bases unmatched: 2. Input material: peripheral blood. The chain links TRBV28 to TRBJ1-1; the match to TRBD1 covers 7 bases. The source of this sequence is a woman at least 80 years old with acute or convalescent COVID-19. The CDR3 DNA follows: TGTGCCAGCAGGACAGGGCGGAACACTGAAGCTTTCTTT. It encodes CASRTGRNTEAFF.